This record concerns one TCR beta chain sequence. This specimen belongs to a study of blood T cells in healthy people across ages. CDR3 length: 14 residues. Trimming took 1 base from V and 1 from J, leaving 7 bases between them. Germline CDR1 LNHNV, CDR2 YYDKDF (reference sequence). Alongside a J-beta primer mix, a sample-barcoded 5' primer served in a second PCR lasting roughly 7 to 11 cycles. TCRdb used MiXCR to reprocess the 5' RACE reads, holding one entry per CDR3 protein. The sample contains 1.5 million to 2 million distinct CDR3 sequences, 28% of which appear only once. The receptor's source is a woman under 40 in good health. Sequencing was done on a sample of blood. This chain uses TRBV15 with TRBJ1-1, with unresolved D. As DNA, the CDR3 is TGTGCCACCAGCAGAGTGAGGGAGAACACTGAAGCTTTCTTT. Translating it yields CATSRVRENTEAFF.